This T cell receptor beta chain was captured in a study of T cells after yellow fever vaccination. Study outcomes and limitations: From the bulk population, abundant clonotypes could contaminate and appear within FACS-sorted repertoires. Re-detected after boosting: most primary clones, approximately 97% of CD4 and roughly 90% of CD8. The CD4 compartment and the CD8 compartment contained a small share of clonotypes in common.

V dropped 3 bases and J dropped 3 bases, with 9 bases sitting between them. Germline lookup yields CDR1 MNHEY and CDR2 SMNVEV (reference sequence). The CDR3 runs 13 residues. Generation of TCR cDNA used 5'RACE template switching (which added a universal primer site and UMIs). TCRdb processed the 5' RACE reads anew with MiXCR; each CDR3 protein has one entry. The sample lists about 300,000 distinct CDR3 sequences; around 6.8% were seen once. About this clonotype itself: Its specificity is unknown.

Sequenced material: PBMCs, taken about 49 days after the first yellow fever vaccination. The chain is built from TRBV27 and TRBJ2-7; D gene unclear. The TCR originated in a man in his late teens or twenties who received the YFV17D yellow fever vaccine. In DNA, the CDR3 is TGTGCCAGCAGTTTGGCCAGTTACTACGAGCAGTACTTC. Translating gives CASSLASYYEQYF.